These 9 T cell receptor beta chains came from one sample sequenced in a study of blood T cell repertoires in COVID-19 (dated by TCRdb to the early 2020s). The library was generated by the immunoSEQ multiplex PCR assay. TCRdb provides this immuneACCESS table in a form limited to in-frame rearrangements. Some clones are lacking; in checked studies, under half of them reflect an unresolved V gene, and why the rest are absent is not known. This sample comprises more than 100,000 clones, roughly four fifths of them detected only once. The ten largest clones represent more than 2% of the sample. The sequenced sample was PBMCs or T cells enriched from blood (not recorded which). Source of these receptors: a man aged 35 to 55 with acute COVID-19.

The chain couples TRBV5-1 to TRBJ1-5; 7 bases line up with TRBD1. V shed 5 bases, J shed 5 bases, and the junction held 7 bases outside the gene matches. Germline-derived CDR1 and CDR2 are SGHRS and YFSETQ. This CDR3 spans 14 amino acids. The CDR3 DNA reads as TGCGCCAGCAGACTCGGGACAGACCATCAGCCCCAGCATTTT. Residues: CASRLGTDHQPQHF.

This rearrangement joins TRBV7-9 to TRBJ2-4; no definite D call. The ends were cut back, 5 bases at V and 6 bases at J, with 11 bases in the middle. Germline V gives CDR1 SEHNR, CDR2 FQNEAQ (reference sequence). The CDR3 loop spans 13 amino acids. CDR3 amino acids: CASSPQPGNIQYF. The CDR3 DNA is TGTGCCAGCAGCCCCCAGCCAGGAAACATTCAGTACTTC.

The chain combines TRBV7-9 with TRBJ2-7, with TRBD2 matching 7 bases. Germline V gene sequence: CDR1 SEHNR, CDR2 FQNEAQ (reference sequence). The V and J ends lost 11 bases and 7 bases, in that order; junction bases with no gene match: 8. This CDR3 has 11 residues. The CDR3 region is CAGGGLGEQYF. The CDR3 nucleotides are TGTGCCGGGGGAGGGTTGGGTGAGCAGTACTTC. The full variable domain, rest sourced from reference TRBV7-9 and TRBJ2-7, is DTGVSQNPRHKITKRGQNVTFRCDPISEHNRLYWYRQTLGQGPEFLTYFQNEAQLEKSRLLSDRFSAERPKGSFSTLEIQRTEQGDSAMYLCAGGGLGEQYFGPGTRLTVT.

The CDR3 DNA is TGTGCCAGCAGCCAAAGGGGAGGAAAACAGTCACCCCTCCACTTT. Translation: CASSQRGGKQSPLHF. This chain uses TRBV3-1 (or the pseudogene TRBV3-2) with TRBJ1-6, with a tentative D call TRBD1 (5 bases). CDR1 is LGHDT, CDR2 YNNKEL, per germline (reference sequence). The CDR3 loop spans 15 amino acids. V shed 2 bases and J shed 10 bases, with 15 bases lying between them.

V and J are TRBV4-2 and TRBJ2-3; 9 bases are shared with TRBD2. Germline CDR1 is LGHNA and CDR2 is YNFKEQ. After removal of 4 bases from V and 6 bases from J, the junction contained 14 bases not matched to a gene. The CDR3 contains 17 residues. CDR3 residues: CASSPNVFSGRVDTQYF. DNA for the CDR3: TGTGCCAGCAGCCCGAACGTGTTTAGCGGGAGAGTTGATACGCAGTATTTT.

This chain uses TRBV2 with TRBJ2-1; 9 nucleotides match TRBD1. With 4 bases clipped from V and 3 bases from J, the junction kept 7 bases outside the gene matches. Germline CDR1 is SNHLY and CDR2 is FYNNEI. The CDR3 length is 16 residues. Here the CDR3 DNA reads TGTGCCAGCAGTGCCTCCGGGACAGGGTTCTACAATGAGCAGTTCTTC. Translation gives CASSASGTGFYNEQFF.

This clone appeared a few times. The chain is built from TRBV15 and TRBJ2-3; 8 positions match TRBD2. CDR1 LNHNV and CDR2 YYDKDF come from the germline V gene (reference sequence). J lost 2 bases, V lost 1 base, and 5 bases had no gene match. This CDR3 region has 16 residues. CDR3 loop: CATSRGTSGYTDTQYF. CDR3 DNA: TGTGCCACCAGCAGAGGAACTAGCGGTTACACAGATACGCAGTATTTT.

This chain uses TRBV9 with TRBJ1-1; D may be TRBD1 (5 bases). From germline, CDR1 is SGDLS and CDR2 YYNGEE. V lost 0 bases and J lost 6, with 9 bases in between. There are 13 residues in the CDR3. CDR3 protein: CASSVEGRAEAFF. Here the CDR3 DNA reads TGTGCCAGCAGCGTAGAGGGGCGAGCTGAAGCTTTCTTT.

The chain carries TRBV5-1 and TRBJ2-2; weak D call: TRBD2 (6 bases). From germline, CDR1 is SGHRS and CDR2 YFSETQ. Trimming cost V 3 bases and J 1 base, with 10 bases left between them. This CDR3 has 15 residues. The CDR3 nucleotides are TGCGCCAGCAGCTCCGGGAGTCTGAACACCGGGGAGCTGTTTTTT. This encodes CASSSGSLNTGELFF.